The entry below describes one T cell receptor (beta chain). Between the trimmed V and J ends, which lost 1 base and 3 bases, there was a span of 14 bases. CDR3 length equals 15 residues. Germline V gives CDR1 SGHNT, CDR2 YYREEE (reference sequence). Only in-frame clones appear in the TCRdb table, and some are missing; sequencing was by immunoSEQ multiplex PCR. The sample records roughly 160,000 clones, about 90% being singletons. This entry comes from a study of T cell responses to AZD1222 COVID-19 vaccine. This sample comprised peripheral blood, obtained 28 days after the second AZD1222 dose. V usage is TRBV5-4 and J usage is TRBJ2-7; a possible D gene is TRBD2 (5 bases). The sequence was obtained from an adult who received the AZD1222 COVID-19 vaccine. CDR3 residues: CASSLRLADDYEQYF. CDR3 in DNA: TGTGCCAGCAGCTTGAGGCTAGCAGATGACTACGAGCAGTACTTC.